This TCR beta chain appears in the sequencing data of a study of regulatory T cells in long-lasting Graves disease. Overall study: Graves' patients who were just diagnosed had used antithyroid drugs for under 3 months.

Study outcomes and limitations: Exclusively peripheral blood, rather than thyroid tissue, was studied. TCR diversity was lower in persistent than newly diagnosed Graves' disease.

Points on this clonotype: Its antigen is undetermined.

The V end lost 2 bases, the J end lost 5 bases, and 18 bases lay between the germline ends. This CDR3 comprises 15 residues. Germline CDR1 SQVTM, CDR2 ANQGSEA. Arm-PCR with iRepertoire HTBI primers amplified the CDR3 regions for these TCR beta libraries. In TCRdb, the multiplex PCR reads were re-called with MiXCR into one record per CDR3 protein. This table has 440,000 or so distinct CDR3 sequences, roughly 15% appearing once. Time point noted: newly diagnosed GD, antithyroid drugs for less than 3 months. Preparation of the TCR library used RNA extracted from PBMCs. These data were also filed under a second study, of T cells in Graves' hyperthyroidism and ophthalmopathy.

The rearrangement joins TRBV29-1 to TRBJ1-1, with a tentative D call TRBD1 (5 bases). This specimen was peripheral blood mononuclear cells (PBMCs), taken at new diagnosis, from a patient treated with antithyroid drugs. The clonotype comes from a woman aged 30 to 39 with Graves disease. The chain's CDR3 is CSVEQGIGLMTEAFF. CDR3 in DNA: TGCAGCGTTGAACAGGGAATAGGGTTGATGACTGAAGCTTTCTTT.